This TCR beta chain derives from a study of T cell responses to AZD1222 COVID-19 vaccine. The data were produced by immunoSEQ multiplex PCR, yet TCRdb's version contains in-frame clones alone and is incomplete. Found here are under 150,000 clones, more than 85% of them singletons; the top ten hold around 5.1%. Trimming took 1 base from V and 7 from J, leaving 18 bases between them. Germline V gene data show CDR1 as SGHRS and CDR2 as YFSETQ. The length of the CDR3 is 17 residues. This clone was picked up a small number of times. The sequences come from peripheral blood, collected on day 0 of AZD1222 vaccination. The genes are TRBV5-1 and TRBJ1-6; D possibly corresponds to TRBD1 (6 bases). The clonotype originates from an adult in good health. CDR3 sequence: CASSLTLGGGGNSPLHF. CDR3 in DNA: TGCGCCAGCAGCTTGACGTTAGGGGGAGGCGGGAATTCACCCCTCCACTTT.